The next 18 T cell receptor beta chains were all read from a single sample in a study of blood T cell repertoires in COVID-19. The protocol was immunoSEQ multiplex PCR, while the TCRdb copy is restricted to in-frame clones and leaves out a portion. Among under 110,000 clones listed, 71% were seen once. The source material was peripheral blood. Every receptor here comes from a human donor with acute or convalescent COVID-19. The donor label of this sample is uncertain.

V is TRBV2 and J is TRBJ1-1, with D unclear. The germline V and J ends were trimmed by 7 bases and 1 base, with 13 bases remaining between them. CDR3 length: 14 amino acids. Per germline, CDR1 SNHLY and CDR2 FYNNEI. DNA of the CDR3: TGTGCCAGCAAGCATACAGAGCCGAACACTGAAGCTTTCTTT. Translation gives CASKHTEPNTEAFF.

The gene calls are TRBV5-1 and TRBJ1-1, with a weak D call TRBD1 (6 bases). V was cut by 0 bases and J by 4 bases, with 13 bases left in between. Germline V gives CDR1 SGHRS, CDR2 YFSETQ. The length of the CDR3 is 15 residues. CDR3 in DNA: TGCGCCAGCAGCTTGGTCGGGGGGCGCGGCACTGAAGCTTTCTTT. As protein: CASSLVGGRGTEAFF.

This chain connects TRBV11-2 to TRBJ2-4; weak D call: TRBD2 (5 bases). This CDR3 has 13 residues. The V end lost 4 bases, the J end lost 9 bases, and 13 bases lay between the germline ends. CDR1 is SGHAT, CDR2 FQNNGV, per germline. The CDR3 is CASSSLGGTIQYF. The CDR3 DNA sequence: TGTGCCAGCAGCTCCCTTGGAGGAACCATTCAGTACTTC.

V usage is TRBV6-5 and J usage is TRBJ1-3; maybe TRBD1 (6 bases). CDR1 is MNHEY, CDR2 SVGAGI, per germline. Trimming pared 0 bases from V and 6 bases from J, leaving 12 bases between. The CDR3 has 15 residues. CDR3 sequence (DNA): TGTGCCAGCAGTTACTCGGGGGCGCGGGCAAACACCATATATTTT. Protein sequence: CASSYSGARANTIYF.

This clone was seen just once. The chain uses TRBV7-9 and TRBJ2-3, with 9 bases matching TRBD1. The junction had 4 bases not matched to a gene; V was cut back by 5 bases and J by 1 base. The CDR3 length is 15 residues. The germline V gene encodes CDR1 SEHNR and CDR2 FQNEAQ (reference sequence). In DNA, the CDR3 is TGTGCCAGCAGCCGGGGACAGGGAGGCACAGATACGCAGTATTTT. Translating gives CASSRGQGGTDTQYF.

The DNA for the CDR3 is TGTGCCAGCAGTGAAGGCGAACCCTACGAGCAGTACGTC. It yields the protein CASSEGEPYEQYV. The chain recombines TRBV2 with TRBJ2-7; D remains ambiguous. CDR1 SNHLY and CDR2 FYNNEI come from the germline V gene. The V and J ends lost 1 base and 2 bases respectively, with 6 bases between them. The CDR3 consists of 13 residues.

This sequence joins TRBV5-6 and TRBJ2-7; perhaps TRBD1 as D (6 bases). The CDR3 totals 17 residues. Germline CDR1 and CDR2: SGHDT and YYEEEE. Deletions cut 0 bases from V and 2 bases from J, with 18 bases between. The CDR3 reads CASSLVGAWDTTYEQYV. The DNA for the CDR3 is TGTGCCAGCAGCTTGGTGGGGGCATGGGACACTACCTACGAGCAGTACGTC.

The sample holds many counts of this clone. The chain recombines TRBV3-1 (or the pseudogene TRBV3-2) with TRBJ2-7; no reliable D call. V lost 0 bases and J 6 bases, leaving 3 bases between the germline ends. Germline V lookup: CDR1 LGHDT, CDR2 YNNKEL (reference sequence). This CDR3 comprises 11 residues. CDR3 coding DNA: TGTGCCAGCAGCCAAGAAGCCGAGCAGTACTTC. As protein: CASSQEAEQYF.

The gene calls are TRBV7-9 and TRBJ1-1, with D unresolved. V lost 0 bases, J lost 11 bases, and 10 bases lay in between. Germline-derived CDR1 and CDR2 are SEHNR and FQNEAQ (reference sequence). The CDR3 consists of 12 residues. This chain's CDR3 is CASSLAEGRAFF. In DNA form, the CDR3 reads TGTGCCAGCAGCTTAGCGGAGGGAAGGGCTTTCTTT.

CDR3 sequence (DNA): TGTGCCAGCAGTCGACTAGCGGGGGCCTACAATGAGCAGTTCTTC. It is translated as CASSRLAGAYNEQFF. This chain joins TRBV27 and TRBJ2-1; 12 bases map to TRBD2. The CDR3 totals 15 residues. Germline lookup yields CDR1 MNHEY and CDR2 SMNVEV (reference sequence). Unmatched junction bases numbered 1, after V lost 5 bases and J lost 2 bases.

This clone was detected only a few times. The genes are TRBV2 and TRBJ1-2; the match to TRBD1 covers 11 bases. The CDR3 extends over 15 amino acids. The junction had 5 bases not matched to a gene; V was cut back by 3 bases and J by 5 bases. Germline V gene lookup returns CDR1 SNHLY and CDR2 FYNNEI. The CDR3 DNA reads TGTGCCAGCAGTGATAGGGGGGACAGGGGGTATGGCTACACCTTC. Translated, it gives CASSDRGDRGYGYTF.

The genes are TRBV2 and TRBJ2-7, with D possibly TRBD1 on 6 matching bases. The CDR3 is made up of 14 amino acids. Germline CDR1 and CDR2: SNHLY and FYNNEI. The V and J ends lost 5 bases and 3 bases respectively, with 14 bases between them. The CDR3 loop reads CASSYSGQIYEQYV. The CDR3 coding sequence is TGTGCCAGCAGTTACAGCGGACAGATCTACGAGCAGTACGTC.

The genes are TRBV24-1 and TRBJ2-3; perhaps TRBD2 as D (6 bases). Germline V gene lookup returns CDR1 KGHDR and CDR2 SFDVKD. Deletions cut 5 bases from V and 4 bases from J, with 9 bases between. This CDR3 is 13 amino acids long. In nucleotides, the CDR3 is TGTGCCACCAGTGGGCGGGGATCAGATACGCAGTATTTT. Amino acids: CATSGRGSDTQYF.

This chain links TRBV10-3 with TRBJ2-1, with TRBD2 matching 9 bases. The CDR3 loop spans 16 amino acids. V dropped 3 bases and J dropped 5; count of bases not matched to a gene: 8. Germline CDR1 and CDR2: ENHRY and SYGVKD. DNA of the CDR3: TGTGCCATCAGTGAACAGGGACTAGCTTCCGACAATGAGCAGTTCTTC. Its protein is CAISEQGLASDNEQFF.

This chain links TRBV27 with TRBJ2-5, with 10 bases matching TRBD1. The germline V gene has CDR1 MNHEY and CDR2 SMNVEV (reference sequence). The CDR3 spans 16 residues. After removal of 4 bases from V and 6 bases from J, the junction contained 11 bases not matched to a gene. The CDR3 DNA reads TGTGCCAGCAGTTCCGAAATGACAGGGGGCAGGAAGACCCAGTACTTC. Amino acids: CASSSEMTGGRKTQYF.

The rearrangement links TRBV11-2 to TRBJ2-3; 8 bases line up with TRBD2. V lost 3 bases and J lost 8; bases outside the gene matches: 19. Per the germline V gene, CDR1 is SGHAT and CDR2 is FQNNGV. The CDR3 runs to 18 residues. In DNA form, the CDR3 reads TGTGCCAGCAGCTTTGGTAGGACTAGCTTCGGTCAGATCGGTACGCAGTATTTT. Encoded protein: CASSFGRTSFGQIGTQYF.

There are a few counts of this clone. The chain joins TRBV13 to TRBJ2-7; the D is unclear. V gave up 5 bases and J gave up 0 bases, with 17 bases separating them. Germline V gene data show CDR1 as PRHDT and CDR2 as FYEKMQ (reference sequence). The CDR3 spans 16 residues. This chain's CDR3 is CASSPSSRSASYEQYF. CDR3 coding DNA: TGTGCCAGCAGCCCGAGTTCTCGAAGCGCCTCCTACGAGCAGTACTTC.

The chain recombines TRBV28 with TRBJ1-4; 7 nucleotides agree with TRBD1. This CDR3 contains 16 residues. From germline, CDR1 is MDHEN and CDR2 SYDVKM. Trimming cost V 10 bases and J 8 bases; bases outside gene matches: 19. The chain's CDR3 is CAISRDRWAVWEKLFF. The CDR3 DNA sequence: TGTGCCATTTCTAGGGACAGATGGGCGGTTTGGGAAAAACTGTTTTTT.